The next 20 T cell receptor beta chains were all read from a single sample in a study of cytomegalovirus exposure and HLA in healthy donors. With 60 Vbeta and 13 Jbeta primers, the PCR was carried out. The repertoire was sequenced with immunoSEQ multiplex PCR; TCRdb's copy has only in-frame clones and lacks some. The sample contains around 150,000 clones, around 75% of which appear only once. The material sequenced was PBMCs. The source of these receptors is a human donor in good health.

The CDR3, as DNA: TGTGCCAGCAGCCTCGGACAGGGCCTTAACCCCTACGAGCAGTACTTC. Amino acid sequence: CASSLGQGLNPYEQYF. The chain uses TRBV9 and TRBJ2-7, with 8 bases matching TRBD1. The CDR3 loop spans 16 amino acids. With 4 bases clipped from V and 2 bases from J, the junction kept 11 bases outside the gene matches. Germline CDR1 SGDLS, CDR2 YYNGEE. Together with reference TRBV9 and TRBJ2-7, the CDR3 gives the full variable domain: DSGVTQTPKHLITATGQRVTLRCSPRSGDLSVYWYQQSLDQGLQFLIQYYNGEERAKGNILERFSAQQFPDLHSELNLSSLELGDSALYFCASSLGQGLNPYEQYFGPGTRLTVT.

CDR3 nucleotide sequence: TGTGCCAGCACCAATGGAGGGACAGGGGACTCACCCCTCCACTTT. As protein: CASTNGGTGDSPLHF. This chain joins TRBV28 and TRBJ1-6; 10 bases are shared with TRBD1. This CDR3 spans 15 amino acids. The V segment lost 7 bases and the J segment 10 bases; nucleotides outside the gene matches: 10. Germline CDR1 and CDR2: MDHEN and SYDVKM.

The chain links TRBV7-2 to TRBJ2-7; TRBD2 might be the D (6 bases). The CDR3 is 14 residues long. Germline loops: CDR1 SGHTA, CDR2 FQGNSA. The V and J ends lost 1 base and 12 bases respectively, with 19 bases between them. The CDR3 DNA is TGTGCCAGCAGCTTAGGGGTCGGGGGAGAACCGCGGTACTTC. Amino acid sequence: CASSLGVGGEPRYF. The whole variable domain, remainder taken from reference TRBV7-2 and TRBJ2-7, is GAGVSQSPSNKVTEKGKDVELRCDPISGHTALYWYRQSLGQGLEFLIYFQGNSAPDKSGLPSDRFSAERTGGSVSTLTIQRTQQEDSAVYLCASSLGVGGEPRYFGPGTRLTVT.

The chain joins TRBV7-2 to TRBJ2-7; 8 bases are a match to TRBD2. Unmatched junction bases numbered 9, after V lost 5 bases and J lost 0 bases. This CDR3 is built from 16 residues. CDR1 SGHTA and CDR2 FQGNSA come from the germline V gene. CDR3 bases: TGTGCCAGCAGCCAGAGCCGGGGGGGCGGCTCCTACGAGCAGTACTTC. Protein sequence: CASSQSRGGGSYEQYF.

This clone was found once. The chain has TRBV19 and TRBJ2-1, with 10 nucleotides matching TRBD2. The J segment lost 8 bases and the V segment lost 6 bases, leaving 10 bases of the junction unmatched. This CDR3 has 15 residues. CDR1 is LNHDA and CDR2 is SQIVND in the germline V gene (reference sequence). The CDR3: CASSRLAGGVDEQFF. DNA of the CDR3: TGTGCCAGTAGCCGATTAGCGGGGGGCGTCGATGAGCAGTTCTTC.

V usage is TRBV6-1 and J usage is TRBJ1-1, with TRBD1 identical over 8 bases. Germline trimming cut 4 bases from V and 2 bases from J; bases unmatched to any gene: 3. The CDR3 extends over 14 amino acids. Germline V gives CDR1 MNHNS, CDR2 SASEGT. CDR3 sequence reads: CASSGGQVNTEAFF. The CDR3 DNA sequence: TGTGCCAGCAGTGGGGGACAGGTAAACACTGAAGCTTTCTTT.

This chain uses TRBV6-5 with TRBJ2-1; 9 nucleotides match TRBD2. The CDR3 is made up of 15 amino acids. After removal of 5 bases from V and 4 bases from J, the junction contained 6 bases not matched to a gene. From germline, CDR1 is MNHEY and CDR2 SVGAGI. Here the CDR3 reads CASSQSGGTYNEQFF. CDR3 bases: TGTGCCAGCAGTCAGAGCGGGGGGACTTACAATGAGCAGTTCTTC.

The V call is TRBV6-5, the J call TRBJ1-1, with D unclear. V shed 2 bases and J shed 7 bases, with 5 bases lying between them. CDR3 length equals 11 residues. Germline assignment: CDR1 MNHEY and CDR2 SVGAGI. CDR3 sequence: CASSYKLEAFF. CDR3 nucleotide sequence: TGTGCCAGCAGTTACAAGCTTGAAGCTTTCTTT.

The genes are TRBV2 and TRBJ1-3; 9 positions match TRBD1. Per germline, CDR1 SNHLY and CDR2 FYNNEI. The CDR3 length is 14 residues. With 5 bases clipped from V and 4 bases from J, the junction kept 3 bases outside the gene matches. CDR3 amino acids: CASSPGTGGNTIYF. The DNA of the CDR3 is TGTGCCAGCAGTCCCGGGACAGGGGGAAACACCATATATTTT.

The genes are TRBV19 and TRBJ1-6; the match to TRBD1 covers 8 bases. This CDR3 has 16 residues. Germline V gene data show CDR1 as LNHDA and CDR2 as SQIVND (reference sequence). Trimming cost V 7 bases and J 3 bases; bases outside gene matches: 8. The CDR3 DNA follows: TGTGCCAGTACCTTAGGACAGGGCGACTATAATTCACCCCTCCACTTT. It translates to CASTLGQGDYNSPLHF.

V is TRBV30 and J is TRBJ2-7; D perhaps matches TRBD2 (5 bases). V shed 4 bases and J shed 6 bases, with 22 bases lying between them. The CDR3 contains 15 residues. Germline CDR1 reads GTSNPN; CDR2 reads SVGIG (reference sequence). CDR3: CAWNLPGTAVFEQYF. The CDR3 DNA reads TGTGCCTGGAACTTACCGGGAACAGCGGTCTTCGAGCAGTACTTC.

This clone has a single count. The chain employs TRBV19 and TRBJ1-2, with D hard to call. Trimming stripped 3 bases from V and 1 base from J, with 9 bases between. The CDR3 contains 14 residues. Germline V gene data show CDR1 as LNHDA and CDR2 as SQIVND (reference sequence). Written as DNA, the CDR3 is TGTGCCAGTAGTATGGTAACAAATAACTATGGCTACACCTTC. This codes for CASSMVTNNYGYTF.

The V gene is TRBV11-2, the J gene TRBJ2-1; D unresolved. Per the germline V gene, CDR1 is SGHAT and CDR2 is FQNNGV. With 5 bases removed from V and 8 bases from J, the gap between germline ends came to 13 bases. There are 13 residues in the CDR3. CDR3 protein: CASSPYVRYEQFF. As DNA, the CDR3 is TGTGCCAGCAGCCCCTATGTGAGGTATGAGCAGTTCTTC.

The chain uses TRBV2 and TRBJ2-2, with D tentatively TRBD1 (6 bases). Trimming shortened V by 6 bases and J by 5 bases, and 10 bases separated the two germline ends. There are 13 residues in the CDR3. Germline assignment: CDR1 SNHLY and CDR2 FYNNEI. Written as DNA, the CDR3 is TGTGCCAGCAGATCAGGGGCGACCGGGGAGCTGTTTTTT. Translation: CASRSGATGELFF.

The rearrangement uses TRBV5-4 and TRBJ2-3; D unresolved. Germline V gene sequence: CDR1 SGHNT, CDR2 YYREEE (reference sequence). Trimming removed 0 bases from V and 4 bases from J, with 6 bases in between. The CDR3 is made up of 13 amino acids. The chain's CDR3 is CASSLGNSDTQYF. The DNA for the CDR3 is TGTGCCAGCAGCTTGGGTAATTCAGATACGCAGTATTTT.

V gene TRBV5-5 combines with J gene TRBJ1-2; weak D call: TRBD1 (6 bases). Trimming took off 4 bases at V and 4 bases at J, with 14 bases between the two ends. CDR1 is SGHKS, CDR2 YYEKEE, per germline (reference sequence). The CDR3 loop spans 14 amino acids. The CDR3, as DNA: TGTGCCAGCAGCGAAAGGGACACCTCCTATGGCTACACCTTC. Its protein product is CASSERDTSYGYTF.

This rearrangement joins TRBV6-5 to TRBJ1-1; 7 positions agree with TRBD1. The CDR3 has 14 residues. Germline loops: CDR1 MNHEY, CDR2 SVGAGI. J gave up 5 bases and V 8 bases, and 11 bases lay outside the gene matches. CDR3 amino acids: CASVRQGSWTEAFF. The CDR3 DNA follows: TGTGCCAGCGTAAGACAGGGAAGTTGGACTGAAGCTTTCTTT.

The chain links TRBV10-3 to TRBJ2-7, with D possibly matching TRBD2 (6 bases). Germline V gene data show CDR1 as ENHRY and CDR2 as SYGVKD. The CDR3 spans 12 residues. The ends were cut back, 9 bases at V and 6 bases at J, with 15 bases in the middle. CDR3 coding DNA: TGTGCCATTGCCACCCCTAGCGCCGAGCAGTACTTC. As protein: CAIATPSAEQYF.

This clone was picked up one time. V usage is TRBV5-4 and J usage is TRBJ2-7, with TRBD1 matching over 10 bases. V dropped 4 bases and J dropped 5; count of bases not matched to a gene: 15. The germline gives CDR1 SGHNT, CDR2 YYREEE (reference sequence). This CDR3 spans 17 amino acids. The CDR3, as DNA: TGTGCCAGCAGCCAGAGGAAGCGGACAGGGGGAACGGACGAGCAGTACTTC. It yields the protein CASSQRKRTGGTDEQYF. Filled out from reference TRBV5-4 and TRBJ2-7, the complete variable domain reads ETGVTQSPTHLIKTRGQQVTLRCSSQSGHNTVSWYQQALGQGPQFIFQYYREEENGRGNFPPRFSGLQFPNYSSELNVNALELDDSALYLCASSQRKRTGGTDEQYFGPGTRLTVT.

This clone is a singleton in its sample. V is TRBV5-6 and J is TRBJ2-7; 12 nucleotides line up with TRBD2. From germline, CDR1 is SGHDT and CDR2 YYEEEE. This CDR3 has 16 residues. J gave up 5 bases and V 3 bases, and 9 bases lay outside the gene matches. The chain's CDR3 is CASSSTSGGQWHEQYF. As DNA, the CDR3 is TGTGCCAGCAGCTCGACTAGCGGGGGCCAATGGCACGAGCAGTACTTC.